This is a list of T cell receptor beta chains from one sample in a study of CD8+ T cells in alopecia areata. Data came from immunoSEQ multiplex PCR; TCRdb stores just in-frame clones and leaves some out. The sample lists some 5,400 clones; roughly two thirds were seen once. The sample consisted of skin, taken at week 24, from a patient treated with tofacitinib. The receptors derive from a human donor with alopecia areata. Each CDR3 is given with its conserved first and last residue. A D gene is named only where the DNA matches it firmly. The size field is filled for only some rows; it gives once, few, many or a size class.

TRBV21-1,-,-,CASSKETQYF
TRBV14,-,-,CASSNTGRGGYTF
TRBV7-8,TRBD2,once,CASSPHLRGDSYNEQFF
TRBV6-5,-,-,CASSYTPLGEGSPLHF
TRBV7-3,-,-,CASSSFTDTQYF
TRBV15,TRBD2,-,CATSRDFSGGPDTQYF
TRBV27,TRBD1,few,CASSLGRGPGGELFF
TRBV7-2,TRBD2,few,CASSEGTSGVDEQYF
TRBV27,TRBD1,-,CASSPNWDRVYEQYF
TRBV6-6,-,few,CASSSILMNTEAFF
TRBV6-1,-,-,CASTKGTGVSEQYF
TRBV19,-,-,CASSRGPEGLWNTEAFF
TRBV5-1,-,-,CASSGYREQYF
TRBV6-7,TRBD1,-,CASSPGQVNEQYF
TRBV7-6,-,-,CASSLDRPSGGSLAKNIQYF
TRBV9,-,-,CASSLGPNTGELFF
TRBV6-1,-,few,CASSDGRGRQETQYF
TRBV11-2,-,few,CASSLDAQGRNTEAFF
TRBV16,-,-,CASSPTIQGYGYTF
TRBV30,-,-,CAWSPPGRRQFF
TRBV30,-,-,CAWRGRRRDKDYEQYF
TRBV7-2,TRBD1,-,CASSSNRDRGFGNTIYF
TRBV9,-,-,CASSVGGPRDGEQYF
TRBV7-9,-,once,CASRRVFSLSYNEQFF
TRBV27,-,-,CASSFWGADTQYF
TRBV19,-,-,CASSLPGMETQYF
TRBV4-1,-,-,CASSQKDGAGPQHF
TRBV9,TRBD1,few,CASSEGTGEDQPQHF
TRBV25-1,-,-,CASSESIGRGSGNTIYF
TRBV4-1,TRBD2,-,CASSPRGDSAPGAGELFF
TRBV18,TRBD1,-,CASSRDRGEPQHF
TRBV10-3,-,-,CAIKRDGNTDTQYF
TRBV5-1,TRBD2,-,CASSLERGTGELFF
TRBV7-2,TRBD1,-,CASSPGGRLGTGVYEQYF
TRBV19,-,-,CASSMGGRQVGELFF